What follows are 2 T cell receptor beta chains derived from one specimen sequenced in a study of cytomegalovirus exposure and HLA in healthy donors. PCR involved 60 Vbeta and 13 Jbeta primers. TCRdb keeps only in-frame clones here, not all; method: immunoSEQ multiplex PCR. The table lists 100,000 or so clones, approximately 56% of them singletons, with over 5% in the top ten. The material sequenced was PBMCs. These receptors were taken from a young woman in good health and CMV-seropositive.

This clone was detected only a few times. V is TRBV7-9 and J is TRBJ2-2, with D maybe TRBD1 (6 bases). V was shortened by 5 bases and J by 4 bases, with 14 bases between the two germline ends. Germline loops: CDR1 SEHNR, CDR2 FQNEAQ (reference sequence). The CDR3 spans 15 residues. CDR3 protein: CASSEQGSLTGELFF. CDR3 DNA: TGTGCCAGCAGCGAACAGGGCTCACTCACCGGGGAGCTGTTTTTT.

The J gene is TRBJ1-1, the V gene TRBV4-2, with D unresolved. V shed 0 bases and J shed 5 bases, with 7 bases lying between them. From germline, CDR1 is LGHNA and CDR2 YNFKEQ. The CDR3 consists of 13 residues. The CDR3: CASSQDAGTEAFF. As DNA, the CDR3 is TGTGCCAGCAGCCAAGATGCGGGGACTGAAGCTTTCTTT.